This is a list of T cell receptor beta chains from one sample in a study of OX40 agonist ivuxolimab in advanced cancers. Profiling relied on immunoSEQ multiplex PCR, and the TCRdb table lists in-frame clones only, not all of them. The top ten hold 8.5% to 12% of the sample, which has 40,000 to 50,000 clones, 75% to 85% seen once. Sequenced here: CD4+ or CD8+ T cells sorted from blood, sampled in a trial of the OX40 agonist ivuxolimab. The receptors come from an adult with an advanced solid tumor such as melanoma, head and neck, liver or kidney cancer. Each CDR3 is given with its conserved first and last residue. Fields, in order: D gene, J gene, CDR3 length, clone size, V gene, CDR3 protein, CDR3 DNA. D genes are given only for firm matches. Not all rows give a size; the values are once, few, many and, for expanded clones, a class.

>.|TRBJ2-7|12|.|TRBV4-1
CASSLPHYEQYF
TGCGCCAGCAGCCTCCCCCACTACGAGCAGTACTTC
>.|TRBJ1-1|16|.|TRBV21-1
CASSSRVGTGNTEAFF
.
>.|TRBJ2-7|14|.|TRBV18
CASSPPSGNYEQYF
TGTGCCAGCTCACCACCATCGGGCAACTACGAGCAGTACTTC
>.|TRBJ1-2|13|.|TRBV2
CASSPDSNYGYTF
TGTGCCAGCAGCCCGGACAGTAACTATGGCTACACCTTC
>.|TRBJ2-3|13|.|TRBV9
CASNYRGTDTQYF
TGTGCCAGCAACTACAGAGGCACAGATACGCAGTATTTT
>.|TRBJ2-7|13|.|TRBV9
CASSVGNSYEQYF
TGTGCCAGCAGCGTGGGCAACTCCTACGAGCAGTACTTC
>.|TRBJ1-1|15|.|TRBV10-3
CAISERQVLNTEAFF
TGTGCCATCAGTGAGAGACAGGTCCTGAACACTGAAGCTTTCTTT
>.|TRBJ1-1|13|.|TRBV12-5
CASGLETAKRAFF
TGTGCTAGTGGCTTAGAGACGGCCAAACGAGCTTTCTTT
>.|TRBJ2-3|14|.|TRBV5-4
CASSLTLPEGTQYF
TGTGCCAGCAGCTTGACTCTCCCCGAGGGTACGCAGTATTTT
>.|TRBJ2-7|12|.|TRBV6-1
CASLASVYEQYF
TGTGCCAGCCTGGCTAGCGTCTACGAGCAGTACTTC
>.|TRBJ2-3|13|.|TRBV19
CASSINAGDTQYF
TGTGCCAGTAGTATAAATGCGGGAGATACGCAGTATTTT
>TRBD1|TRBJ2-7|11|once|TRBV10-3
CARGQGNEQYF
TGTGCCAGGGGACAGGGTAACGAGCAGTACTTC
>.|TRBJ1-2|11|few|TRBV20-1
CSASEGYGYTF
TGCAGTGCTAGTGAGGGTTACGGCTACACCTTC
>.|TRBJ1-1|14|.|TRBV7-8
CASSPAIMNTEAFF
TGTGCCAGCAGCCCCGCGATCATGAACACTGAAGCTTTCTTT
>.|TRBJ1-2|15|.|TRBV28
CASSPRDSLNYGYTF
TGTGCCAGCAGTCCCAGAGACAGCCTTAACTATGGCTACACCTTC
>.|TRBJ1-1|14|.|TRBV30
CAWSGGAVPLEAFF
TGTGCCTGGAGTGGTGGGGCCGTACCCCTTGAAGCTTTCTTT
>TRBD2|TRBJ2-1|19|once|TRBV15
CATSRDRKTSGLSYNEQFF
TGTGCCACCAGCAGAGATAGAAAGACTAGCGGACTCTCCTACAATGAGCAGTTCTTC
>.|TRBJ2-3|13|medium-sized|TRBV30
CAWSRGPTDTQYF
TGTGCCTGGAGTAGGGGACCCACAGATACGCAGTATTTT
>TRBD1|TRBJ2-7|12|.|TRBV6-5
CASSSPGGPQYF
TGTGCCAGCAGTTCCCCAGGGGGTCCGCAGTACTTC
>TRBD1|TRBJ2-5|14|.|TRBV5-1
CASSLAGQQETQYF
TGCGCCAGCAGCTTGGCGGGACAGCAAGAGACCCAGTACTTC
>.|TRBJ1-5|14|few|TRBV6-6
CASSYSEVNQPQHF
TGTGCCAGCAGTTACTCGGAGGTTAATCAGCCCCAGCATTTT
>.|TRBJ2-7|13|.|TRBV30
CAWAGTRAPEQYF
TGTGCCTGGGCCGGGACACGGGCCCCCGAGCAGTACTTC